The T cell receptor beta chain under discussion was sequenced for a study of blood T cell repertoires in COVID-19. In the study overall: The cDNA or gDNA used as material had been derived from T cells, B-cell-depleted T cells, or PBMCs.

Study processing details: Amplification of reference gene primers provided the estimated nucleated cell counts. The method was immunoSEQ multiplex PCR; TCRdb's version includes in-frame clones alone and lacks a portion of them. V, J and clone size derive from that table, while D and trimming were established from the DNA sequence. Among tens of thousands of clones listed, 85% to 90% were seen once. CDR1 and CDR2 (germline): LNHNV, YYDKDF (reference sequence). J lost 4 bases, V lost 1 base, and 6 bases had no gene match. The CDR3 loop spans 15 amino acids. This receptor was obtained from a human donor in a cohort sampled during active COVID-19. The J gene is TRBJ2-5, the V gene TRBV15, with 7 nucleotides matching TRBD1. Sequencing input: peripheral blood. The CDR3 sequence: CATSRGSGGRETQYF. DNA of the CDR3: TGTGCCACCAGCAGAGGCTCAGGGGGTAGAGAGACCCAGTACTTC.